The text below deals with one T cell receptor (beta chain). Amplification targeted the TCR beta CDR3 regions, with RNA transcripts as the source material. First-round RT-PCR with HTBI primers preceded a second-round multiplex PCR. TCRdb re-derived calls from the multiplex PCR reads in MiXCR, one entry per CDR3 protein. This table holds roughly 230,000 distinct CDR3 sequences, around a fifth found once. CDR3 length: 13 amino acids. Germline V gives CDR1 SGHTA, CDR2 FQGNSA. Trimming took off 3 bases at V and 14 bases at J, with 19 bases between the two ends. The entry originates in a study of Graves' ophthalmopathy and Graves' hyperthyroidism.

The chain links TRBV7-2 to TRBJ2-5, with D unresolved. This TCR derives from a woman aged 50 to 65 with Graves' ophthalmopathy. Sequences were obtained from peripheral blood. In DNA form, the CDR3 reads TGTGCCAGCAGCTTTCTTTTTGGGGATTACCCTTACTTC. This sequence encodes CASSFLFGDYPYF.